This note documents a single T cell receptor beta chain sequence. Germline CDR1 and CDR2: SGHRS and YFSETQ. V was clipped by 1 base and J by 7 bases; unmatched bases: 3. This CDR3 has 15 residues. Sequencing used immunoSEQ multiplex PCR; TCRdb keeps in-frame clones, though not all of them. The sample has approximately 300,000 clones, about 89% seen once. These data belong to a study of blood T cell repertoires in COVID-19. The chain joins TRBV5-1 to TRBJ2-2, with 11 bases matching TRBD1. Material for sequencing was peripheral blood. This receptor was taken from a middle-aged man with acute or convalescent COVID-19. CDR3 protein: CASSLPGTGGGELFF. CDR3 nucleotide sequence: TGCGCCAGCAGCTTGCCCGGGACAGGGGGCGGGGAGCTGTTTTTT.